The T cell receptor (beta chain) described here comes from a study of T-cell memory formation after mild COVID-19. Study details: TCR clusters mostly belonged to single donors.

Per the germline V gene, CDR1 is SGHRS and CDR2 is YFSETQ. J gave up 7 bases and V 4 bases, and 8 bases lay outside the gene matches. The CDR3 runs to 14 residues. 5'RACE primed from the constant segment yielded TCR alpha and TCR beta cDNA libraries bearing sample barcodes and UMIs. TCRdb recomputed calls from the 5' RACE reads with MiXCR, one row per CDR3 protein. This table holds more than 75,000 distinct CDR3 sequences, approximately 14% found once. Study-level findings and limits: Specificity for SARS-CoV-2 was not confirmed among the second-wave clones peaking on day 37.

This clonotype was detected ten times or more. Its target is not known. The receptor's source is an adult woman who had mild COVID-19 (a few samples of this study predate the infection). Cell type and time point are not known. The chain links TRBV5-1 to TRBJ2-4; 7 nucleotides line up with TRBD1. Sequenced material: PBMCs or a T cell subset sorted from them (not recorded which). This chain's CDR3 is CASSDGTDSNIQYF. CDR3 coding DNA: TGCGCCAGCAGCGATGGGACAGATTCGAACATTCAGTACTTC.